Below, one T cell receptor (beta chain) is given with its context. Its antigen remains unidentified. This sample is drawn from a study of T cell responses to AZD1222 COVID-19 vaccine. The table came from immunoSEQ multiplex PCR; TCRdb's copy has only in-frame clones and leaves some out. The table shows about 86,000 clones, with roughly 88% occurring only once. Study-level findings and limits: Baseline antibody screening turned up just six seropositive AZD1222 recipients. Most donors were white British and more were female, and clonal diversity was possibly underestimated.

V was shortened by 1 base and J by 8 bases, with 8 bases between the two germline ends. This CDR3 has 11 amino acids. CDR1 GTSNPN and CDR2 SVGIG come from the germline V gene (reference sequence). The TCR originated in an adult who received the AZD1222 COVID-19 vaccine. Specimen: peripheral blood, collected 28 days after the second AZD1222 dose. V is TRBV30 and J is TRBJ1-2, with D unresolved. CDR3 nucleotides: TGTGCCTGGAGTGAGGAGGGCGGCTACACCTTC. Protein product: CAWSEEGGYTF.